The text below deals with one T cell receptor (beta chain). What it binds is unknown. These data originate in a study of a mutant IDH1 vaccine in newly diagnosed glioma. Study as a whole: Patients' prior therapy spanned radiotherapy, temozolomide, or both; most underwent both.

Time point: week 35, safety follow-up. Each vaccine dose was 300 ug of mutant IDH1 20-mer peptide, with topical imiquimod. Method: immunoSEQ multiplex PCR; TCRdb's copy keeps in-frame clones and lacks some. The table includes some 58,000 clones, 80% to 90% detected once. Per germline, CDR1 PRHDT and CDR2 FYEKMQ (reference sequence). The V gene lost 2 bases and the J gene lost 4 bases, with 12 bases spanning the gap. CDR3 size: 15 residues. The receptor's source is a man in his forties with glioma. The sample was PBMCs, taken from a glioma patient whose treatment included an IDH1 peptide vaccine. The chain recombines TRBV13 with TRBJ2-1; D unresolved. The CDR3 nucleotides are TGTGCCAGCAGCTTACCCCCACACCTGTACAATGAGCAGTTCTTC. Translating it yields CASSLPPHLYNEQFF.